The clone carrying this T cell receptor (beta chain) is labeled as medium-sized. What it binds is not known. This specimen belongs to a study of liver allograft versus peripheral blood T cells. Background on the study: Recipients' peripheral blood supplied the T cell receptor repertoires against which those in transplanted livers were compared. Overall study results and limits: According to reports, the T cell receptor repertoires inside liver allografts differed from those in peripheral blood.

Germline V gives CDR1 MDHEN, CDR2 SYDVKM. This CDR3 contains 12 residues. V lost 8 bases, J lost 0 bases, and 5 bases lay in between. Using its own MiXCR run on the reads, TCRdb lists one record per CDR3 protein. The data contain approximately 9,100 distinct CDR3 sequences, about 15% of them singletons. This clonotype was obtained from a human patient who had a liver transplant. Some of these T cells may belong to the graft donor. The chain joins TRBV28 to TRBJ1-3, with D perhaps matching TRBD1 (5 bases). The CDR3 is CASDSSGNTIYF. The CDR3 DNA reads TGTGCCAGCGACAGCTCTGGAAACACCATATATTTT.